This entry features one T cell receptor (beta chain) sequence. Its antigen is as yet unknown. Nominally healthy donors provided the samples, though records likely missed some immune exposures. These data come from a study of cytomegalovirus exposure and HLA in healthy donors. Study-wide context: From 190 million or so T cells, an earlier analysis saw around 120 million unique TCR beta sequences.

The V gene's germline CDR1 is LNHNV and CDR2 YYDKDF (reference sequence). This CDR3 is 15 amino acids long. Trimming cost V 5 bases and J 0 bases, with 13 bases left between them. Notes on the study in general: Among the CMV-associated chains, three were confirmed in vitro as specific for CMV antigens. An analysis done earlier found most TCR beta V segments productive about 90% or about 30% of the time.

PCR used 60 Vbeta primers and 13 Jbeta primers. Sequencing was performed with immunoSEQ multiplex PCR; in TCRdb, only in-frame clones are kept and a portion is missing. Of approximately 92,000 clones in the sample, over 75% were seen once. This TCR was sampled from a middle-aged man in good health and CMV-seropositive. The chain has TRBV15 and TRBJ1-1, with D possibly matching TRBD1 (6 bases). Specimen: PBMCs. CDR3 amino acids: CATSVVRGLNTEAFF. Here the CDR3 DNA reads TGTGCCACCAGCGTAGTTAGGGGGTTGAACACTGAAGCTTTCTTT. Full variable domain (missing parts from reference TRBV15 and TRBJ1-1): DAMVIQNPRYQVTQFGKPVTLSCSQTLNHNVMYWYQQKSSQAPKLLFHYYDKDFNNEADTPDNFQSRRPNTSFCFLDIRSPGLGDTAMYLCATSVVRGLNTEAFFGQGTRLTVV.